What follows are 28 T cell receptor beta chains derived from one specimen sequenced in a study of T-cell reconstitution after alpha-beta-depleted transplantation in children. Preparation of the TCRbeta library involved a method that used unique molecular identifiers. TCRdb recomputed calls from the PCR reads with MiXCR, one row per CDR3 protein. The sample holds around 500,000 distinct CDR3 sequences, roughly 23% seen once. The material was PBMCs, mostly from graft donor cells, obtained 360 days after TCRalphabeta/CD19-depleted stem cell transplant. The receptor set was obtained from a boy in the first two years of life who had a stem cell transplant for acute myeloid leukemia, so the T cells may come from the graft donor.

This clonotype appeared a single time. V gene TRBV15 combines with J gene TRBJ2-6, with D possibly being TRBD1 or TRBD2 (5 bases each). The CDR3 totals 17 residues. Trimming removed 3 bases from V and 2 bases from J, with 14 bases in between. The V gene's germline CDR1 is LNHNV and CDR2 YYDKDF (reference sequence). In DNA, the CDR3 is TGTGCCACCAGCAGGGGAGAAGTGGGGGCTGGGGCCAACGTCCTGACTTTC. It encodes CATSRGEVGAGANVLTF.

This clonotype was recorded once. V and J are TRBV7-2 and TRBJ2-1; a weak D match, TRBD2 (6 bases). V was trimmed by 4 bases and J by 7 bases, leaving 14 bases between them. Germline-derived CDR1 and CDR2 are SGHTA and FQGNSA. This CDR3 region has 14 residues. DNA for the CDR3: TGTGCCAGCAGCTCTCGGGGGTGGGGAAATGAGCAGTTCTTC. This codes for CASSSRGWGNEQFF.

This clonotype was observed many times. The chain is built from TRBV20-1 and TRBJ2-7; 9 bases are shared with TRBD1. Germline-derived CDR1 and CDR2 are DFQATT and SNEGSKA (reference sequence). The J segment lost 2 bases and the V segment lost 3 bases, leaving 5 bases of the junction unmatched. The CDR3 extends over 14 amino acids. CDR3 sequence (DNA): TGCAGTGCTAGGAGCGGGACAGGGACCTACGAGCAGTACGTC. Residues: CSARSGTGTYEQYV.

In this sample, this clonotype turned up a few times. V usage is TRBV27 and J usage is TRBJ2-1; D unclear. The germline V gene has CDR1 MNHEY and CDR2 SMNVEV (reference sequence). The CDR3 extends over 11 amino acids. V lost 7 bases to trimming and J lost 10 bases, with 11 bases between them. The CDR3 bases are TGTGCCAGCACTCTAGACGGCGAGCAGTTCTTC. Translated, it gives CASTLDGEQFF.

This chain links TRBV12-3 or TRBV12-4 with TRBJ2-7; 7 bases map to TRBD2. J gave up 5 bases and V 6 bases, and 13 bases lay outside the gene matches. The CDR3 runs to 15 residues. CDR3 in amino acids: CASSPLQLALHEQYF. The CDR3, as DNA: TGTGCCAGCAGCCCTTTGCAACTAGCGCTCCACGAGCAGTACTTC.

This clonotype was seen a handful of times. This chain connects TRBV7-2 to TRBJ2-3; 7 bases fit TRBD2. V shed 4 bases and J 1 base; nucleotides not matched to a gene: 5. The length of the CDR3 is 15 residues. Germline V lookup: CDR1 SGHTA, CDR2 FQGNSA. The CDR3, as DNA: TGTGCCAGCAGCTCTGGGGCGGGAGGCACAGATACGCAGTATTTT. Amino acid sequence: CASSSGAGGTDTQYF.

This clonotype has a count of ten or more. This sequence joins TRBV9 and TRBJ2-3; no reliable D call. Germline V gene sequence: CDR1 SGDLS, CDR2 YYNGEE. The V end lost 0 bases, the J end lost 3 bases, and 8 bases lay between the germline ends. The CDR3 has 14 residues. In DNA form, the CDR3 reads TGTGCCAGCAGCGTAGGAAGAGCGACAGATACGCAGTATTTT. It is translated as CASSVGRATDTQYF.

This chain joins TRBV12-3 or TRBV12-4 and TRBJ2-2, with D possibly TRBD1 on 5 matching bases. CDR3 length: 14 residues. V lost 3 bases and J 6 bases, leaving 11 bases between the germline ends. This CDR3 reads CASSLGRESGELFF. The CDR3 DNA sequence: TGTGCCAGCAGTTTGGGCAGGGAATCCGGGGAGCTGTTTTTT.

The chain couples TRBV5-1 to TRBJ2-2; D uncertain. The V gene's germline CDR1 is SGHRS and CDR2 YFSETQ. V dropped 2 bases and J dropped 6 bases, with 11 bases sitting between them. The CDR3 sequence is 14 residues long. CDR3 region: CASSFTKGSGELFF. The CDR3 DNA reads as TGCGCCAGCAGCTTTACGAAGGGATCCGGGGAGCTGTTTTTT. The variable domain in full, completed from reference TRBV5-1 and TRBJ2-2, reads KAGVTQTPRYLIKTRGQQVTLSCSPISGHRSVSWYQQTPGQGLQFLFEYFSETQRNKGNFPGRFSGRQFSNSRSEMNVSTLELGDSALYLCASSFTKGSGELFFGEGSRLTVL.

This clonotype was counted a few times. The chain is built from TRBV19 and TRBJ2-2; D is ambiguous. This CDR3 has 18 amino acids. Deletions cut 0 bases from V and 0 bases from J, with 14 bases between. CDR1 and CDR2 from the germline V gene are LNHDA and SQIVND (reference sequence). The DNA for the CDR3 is TGTGCCAGTAGTATAGATGGGCCAGCCGAACCGAACACCGGGGAGCTGTTTTTT. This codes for CASSIDGPAEPNTGELFF.

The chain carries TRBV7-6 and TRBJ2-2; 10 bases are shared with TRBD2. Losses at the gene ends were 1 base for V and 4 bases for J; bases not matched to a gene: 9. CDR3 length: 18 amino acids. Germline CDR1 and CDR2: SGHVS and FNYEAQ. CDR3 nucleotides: TGTGCCAGCAGCTTAGATCGCCTAGCGGGGGCCTTCACCGGGGAGCTGTTTTTT. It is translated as CASSLDRLAGAFTGELFF.

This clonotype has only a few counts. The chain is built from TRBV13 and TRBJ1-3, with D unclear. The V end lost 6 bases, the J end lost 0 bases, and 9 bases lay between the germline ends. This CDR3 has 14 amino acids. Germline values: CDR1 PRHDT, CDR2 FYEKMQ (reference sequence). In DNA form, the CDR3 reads TGTGCCAGCAGAAGGACGGCCTCTGGAAACACCATATATTTT. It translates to CASRRTASGNTIYF.

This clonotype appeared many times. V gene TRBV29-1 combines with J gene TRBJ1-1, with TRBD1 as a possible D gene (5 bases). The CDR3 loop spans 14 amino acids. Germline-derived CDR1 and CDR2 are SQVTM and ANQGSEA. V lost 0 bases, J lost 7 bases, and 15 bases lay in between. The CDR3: CSVEDRQGAGEAFF. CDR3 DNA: TGCAGCGTTGAAGATAGGCAGGGTGCGGGTGAAGCTTTCTTT.

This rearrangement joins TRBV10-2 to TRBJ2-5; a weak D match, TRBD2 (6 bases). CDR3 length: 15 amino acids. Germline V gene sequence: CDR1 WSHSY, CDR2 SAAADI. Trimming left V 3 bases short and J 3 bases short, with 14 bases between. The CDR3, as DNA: TGCGCCAGCAGTGAACCGTTCCGGGGGAAAGAGACCCAGTACTTC. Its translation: CASSEPFRGKETQYF.

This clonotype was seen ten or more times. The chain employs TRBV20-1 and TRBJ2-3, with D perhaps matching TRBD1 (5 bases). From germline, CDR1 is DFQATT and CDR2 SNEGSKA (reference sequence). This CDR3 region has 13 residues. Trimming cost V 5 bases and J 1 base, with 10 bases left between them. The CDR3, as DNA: TGCAGTGCTGCAGGGCCCCGCACAGATACGCAGTATTTT. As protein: CSAAGPRTDTQYF.

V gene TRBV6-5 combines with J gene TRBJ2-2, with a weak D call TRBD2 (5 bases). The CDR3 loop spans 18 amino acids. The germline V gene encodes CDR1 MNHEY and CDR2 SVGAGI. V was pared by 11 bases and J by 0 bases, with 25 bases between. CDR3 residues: CAAAIGVHLPTNTGELFF. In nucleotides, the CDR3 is TGTGCCGCAGCTATCGGGGTCCATCTCCCCACGAACACCGGGGAGCTGTTTTTT.

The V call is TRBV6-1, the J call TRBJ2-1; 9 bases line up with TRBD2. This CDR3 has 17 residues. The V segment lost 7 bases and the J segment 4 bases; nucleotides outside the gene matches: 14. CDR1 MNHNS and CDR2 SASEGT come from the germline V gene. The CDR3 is CASILPHSGGEYNEQFF. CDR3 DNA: TGTGCCAGCATCTTACCCCATAGCGGGGGAGAATACAATGAGCAGTTCTTC.

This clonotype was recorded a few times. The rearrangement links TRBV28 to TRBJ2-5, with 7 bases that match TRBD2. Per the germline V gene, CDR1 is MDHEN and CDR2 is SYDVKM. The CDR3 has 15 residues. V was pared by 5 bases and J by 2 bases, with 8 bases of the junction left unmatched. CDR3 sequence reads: CASSHLRETQETQYF. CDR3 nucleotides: TGTGCCAGCAGTCACCTGCGGGAGACTCAAGAGACCCAGTACTTC.

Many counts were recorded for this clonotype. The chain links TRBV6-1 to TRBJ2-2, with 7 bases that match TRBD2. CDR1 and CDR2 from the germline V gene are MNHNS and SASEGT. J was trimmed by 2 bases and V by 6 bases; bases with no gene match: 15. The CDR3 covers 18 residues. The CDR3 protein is CASRENGGGSGNTGELFF. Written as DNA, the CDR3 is TGTGCCAGCAGAGAGAATGGCGGGGGATCAGGCAACACCGGGGAGCTGTTTTTT.

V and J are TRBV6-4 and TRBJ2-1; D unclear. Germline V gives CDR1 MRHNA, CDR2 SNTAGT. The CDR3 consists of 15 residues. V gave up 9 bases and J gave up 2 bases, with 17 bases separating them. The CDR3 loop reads CARERLWAPYNEQFF. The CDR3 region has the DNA TGTGCCAGAGAGAGGCTATGGGCCCCCTACAATGAGCAGTTCTTC.

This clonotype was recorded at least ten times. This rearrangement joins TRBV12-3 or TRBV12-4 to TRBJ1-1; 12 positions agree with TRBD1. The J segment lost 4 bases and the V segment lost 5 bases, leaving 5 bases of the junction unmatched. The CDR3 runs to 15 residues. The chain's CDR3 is CASSLGQGASTEAFF. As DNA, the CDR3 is TGTGCCAGCAGTCTGGGACAGGGGGCGAGCACTGAAGCTTTCTTT.

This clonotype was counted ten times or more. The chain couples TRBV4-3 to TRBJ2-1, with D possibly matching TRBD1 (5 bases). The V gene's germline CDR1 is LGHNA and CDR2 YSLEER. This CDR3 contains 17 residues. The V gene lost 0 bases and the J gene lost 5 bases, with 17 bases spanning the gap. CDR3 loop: CASSQDLVGESHNEQFF. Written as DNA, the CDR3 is TGCGCCAGCAGCCAAGATTTGGTAGGGGAATCCCACAATGAGCAGTTCTTC.

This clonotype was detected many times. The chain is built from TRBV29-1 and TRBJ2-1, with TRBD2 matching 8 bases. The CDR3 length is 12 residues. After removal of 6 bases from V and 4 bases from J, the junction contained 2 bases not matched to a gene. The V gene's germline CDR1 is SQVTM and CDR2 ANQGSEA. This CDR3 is CSVGLAYNEQFF. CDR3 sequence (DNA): TGCAGCGTAGGACTAGCTTACAATGAGCAGTTCTTC.

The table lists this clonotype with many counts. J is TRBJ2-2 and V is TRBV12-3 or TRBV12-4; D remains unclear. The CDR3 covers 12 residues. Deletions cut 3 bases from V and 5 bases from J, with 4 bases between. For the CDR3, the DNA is TGTGCCAGCAGTTTGCTTACCGGGGAGCTGTTTTTT. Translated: CASSLLTGELFF.

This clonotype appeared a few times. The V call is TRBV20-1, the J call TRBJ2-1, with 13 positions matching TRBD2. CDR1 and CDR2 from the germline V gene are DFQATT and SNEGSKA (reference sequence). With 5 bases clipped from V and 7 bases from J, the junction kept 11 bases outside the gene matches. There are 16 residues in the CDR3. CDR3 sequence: CSAPGTSGVSGNEQFF. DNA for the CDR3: TGCAGTGCTCCCGGGACTAGCGGGGTATCTGGGAATGAGCAGTTCTTC.

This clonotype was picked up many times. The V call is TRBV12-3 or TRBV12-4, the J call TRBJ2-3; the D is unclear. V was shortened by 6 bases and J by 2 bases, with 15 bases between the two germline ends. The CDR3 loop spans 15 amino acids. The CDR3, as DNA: TGTGCCAGCAGCTTACTTCCCTGGGCCACAGATACGCAGTATTTT. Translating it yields CASSLLPWATDTQYF.

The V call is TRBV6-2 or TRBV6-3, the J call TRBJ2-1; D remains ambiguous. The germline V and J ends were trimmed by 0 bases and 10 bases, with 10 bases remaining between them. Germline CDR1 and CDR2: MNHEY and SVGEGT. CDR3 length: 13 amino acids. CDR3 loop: CASSYSPYYEQFF. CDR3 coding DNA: TGTGCCAGCAGTTACTCCCCTTATTACGAGCAGTTCTTC.

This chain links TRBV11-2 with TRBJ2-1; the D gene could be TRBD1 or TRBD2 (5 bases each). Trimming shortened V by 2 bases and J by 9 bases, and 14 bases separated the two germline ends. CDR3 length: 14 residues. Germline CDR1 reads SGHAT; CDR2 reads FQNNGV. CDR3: CASSLTSGSSEQFF. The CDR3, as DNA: TGTGCCAGCAGCTTAACTTCAGGGAGCAGTGAGCAGTTCTTC.